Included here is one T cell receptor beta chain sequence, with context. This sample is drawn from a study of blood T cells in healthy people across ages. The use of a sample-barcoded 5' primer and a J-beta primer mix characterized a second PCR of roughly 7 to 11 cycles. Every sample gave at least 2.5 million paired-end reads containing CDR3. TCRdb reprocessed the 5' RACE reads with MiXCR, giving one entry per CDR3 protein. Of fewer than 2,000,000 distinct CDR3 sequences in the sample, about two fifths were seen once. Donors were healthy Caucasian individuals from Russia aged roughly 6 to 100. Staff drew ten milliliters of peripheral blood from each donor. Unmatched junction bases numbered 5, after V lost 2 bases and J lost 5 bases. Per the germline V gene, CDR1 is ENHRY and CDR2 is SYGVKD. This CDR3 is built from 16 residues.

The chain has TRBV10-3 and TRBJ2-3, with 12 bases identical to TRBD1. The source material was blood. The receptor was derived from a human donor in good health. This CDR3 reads CAISEGGQGAIDTQYF. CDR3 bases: TGTGCCATCAGTGAGGGGGGACAGGGGGCAATAGATACGCAGTATTTT.